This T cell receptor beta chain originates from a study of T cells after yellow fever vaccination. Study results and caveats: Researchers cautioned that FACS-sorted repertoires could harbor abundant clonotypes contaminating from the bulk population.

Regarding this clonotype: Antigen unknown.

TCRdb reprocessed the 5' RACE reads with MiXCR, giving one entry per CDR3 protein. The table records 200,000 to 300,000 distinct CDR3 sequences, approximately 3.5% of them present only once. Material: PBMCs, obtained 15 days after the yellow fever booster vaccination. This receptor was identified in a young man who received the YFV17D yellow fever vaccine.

The CDR3 DNA follows: TGTGCCAGCAGGCGAGACCCCAGCTCCTATAATTCACCCCTCCACTTT. Amino acid sequence: CASRRDPSSYNSPLHF. V gene TRBV6-5 combines with J gene TRBJ1-6; no clear D gene. The CDR3 extends over 16 amino acids. Germline CDR1 reads MNHEY; CDR2 reads SVGAGI. V was trimmed by 6 bases and J by 0 bases, leaving 12 bases between them.